What follows describes a single T cell receptor (beta chain). This sample was taken from a study of regulatory T cells in long-lasting Graves disease. Time point denoted: newly diagnosed GD, antithyroid drugs for less than 3 months. RNA isolated from PBMCs was used to make the TCR library. Arm-PCR of CDR3 regions and iRepertoire HTBI primers were the basis on which TCR beta libraries were built. From the multiplex PCR reads, TCRdb called clonotypes with MiXCR, one entry per CDR3 protein. The table lists about 470,000 distinct CDR3 sequences, roughly 17% of them singletons. V dropped 8 bases and J dropped 7 bases, with 18 bases sitting between them. The CDR3 runs to 13 residues. The germline V gene has CDR1 MNHNS and CDR2 SASEGT. These data were also filed under a second study, of T cells in Graves' hyperthyroidism and ophthalmopathy. Per that study: When ophthalmopathy did not progress within 18 months, Graves' hyperthyroidism was considered stable.

The V gene is TRBV6-1, the J gene TRBJ2-7; TRBD2 might be the D (5 bases). The material sequenced was peripheral blood mononuclear cells (PBMCs), taken at new diagnosis, from a patient treated with antithyroid drugs. This TCR derives from a middle-aged man with Graves disease. The CDR3 region has the DNA TGTGCCAGCGCGGAAGCTCAGCCGGGGGAGCAGTACTTC. Translation gives CASAEAQPGEQYF.